This TCR beta chain derives from a study of T cells in Graves' hyperthyroidism and ophthalmopathy. This clonotype was detected a few times. TCR beta CDR3 region amplification was performed from RNA transcripts. When the TCR CDR3 underwent first-round RT-PCR, the HTBI primer set was used. From the multiplex PCR reads, TCRdb called clonotypes with MiXCR, one entry per CDR3 protein. Counted here are approximately 690,000 distinct CDR3 sequences, around 21% occurring once; the ten biggest clones make up 30% to 40%. With duration under 3 months, ophthalmopathy was active: Clinical Activity Score at least 3, NOSPECS at least 4. The study left out patients who had uncontrolled infection, other autoimmune disease, pregnancy or lactation. Diagnoses were made from clinical symptoms, serum measures (thyroxine and TRAb), thyroid ultrasound and orbital computed tomography. The source of the PBMCs was 10 ml of fresh peripheral blood.

The CDR3 totals 17 residues. Germline lookup yields CDR1 MNHNS and CDR2 SASEGT. After removal of 6 bases from V and 0 bases from J, the junction contained 10 bases not matched to a gene. The chain is built from TRBV6-1 and TRBJ2-4; 8 bases line up with TRBD1. The sequenced sample consisted of blood. The origin of this receptor is a man aged 25-45 years with Graves' ophthalmopathy. The chain's CDR3 is CASSSDREPLAKNIQYF. CDR3 DNA: TGTGCCAGCAGCTCGGACAGGGAGCCTCTAGCCAAAAACATTCAGTACTTC.